This T cell receptor (beta chain) was sequenced in a study of human T cells and chemical hapten exposure. TCRdb independently ran MiXCR on the RACE reads; one entry per CDR3 protein. The table has 82,000 or so distinct CDR3 sequences, 10% to 15% seen once. Trimming removed 3 bases at V and 1 base at J, with 8 bases between. This CDR3 is 14 amino acids long. The germline CDR1 and CDR2 sequences are LGHDT and YNNKEL (reference sequence). Time point of the sample: patch test 3, about 24 weeks after DPC sensitization. Treatment noted: therapeutic diphenylcyclopropenone sensitization with weekly scalp DPC. This clonotype has a handful of counts.

This chain uses TRBV3-1 with TRBJ2-3; the D is unclear. The sample in question was whole blood, obtained in connection with sensitization to the hapten diphenylcyclopropenone (DPC). This TCR was recovered from a woman aged 45-65 years with alopecia areata. Some clones in this sample may be carry-over from other donors' samples. This CDR3 reads CASSHGGRTDTQYF. The CDR3 nucleotides are TGTGCCAGCAGCCATGGCGGACGCACAGATACGCAGTATTTT.